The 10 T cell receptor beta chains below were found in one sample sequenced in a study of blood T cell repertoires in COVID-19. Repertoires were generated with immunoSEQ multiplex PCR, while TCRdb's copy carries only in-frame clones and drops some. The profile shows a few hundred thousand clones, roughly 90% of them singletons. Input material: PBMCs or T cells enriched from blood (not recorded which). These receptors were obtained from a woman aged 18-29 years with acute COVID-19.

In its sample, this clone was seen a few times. The CDR3 nucleotides read TGTGCCAGCAGCTTCTCTCGGGCCGGGAGCTACGAGCAGTACTTC. The encoded protein is CASSFSRAGSYEQYF. The J gene is TRBJ2-7, the V gene TRBV11-2; possibly TRBD2 for D (6 bases). V was shortened by 3 bases and J by 3 bases, with 15 bases between the two germline ends. From germline, CDR1 is SGHAT and CDR2 FQNNGV. The CDR3 has 15 residues.

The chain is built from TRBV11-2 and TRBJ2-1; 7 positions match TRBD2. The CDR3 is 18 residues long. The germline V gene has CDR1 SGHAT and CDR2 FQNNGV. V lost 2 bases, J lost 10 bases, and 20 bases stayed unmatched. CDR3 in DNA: TGTGCCAGCAGCTTATTGACGGGGCGTGGCGGGAGTCGGGGAGAGCAGTTCTTC. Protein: CASSLLTGRGGSRGEQFF.

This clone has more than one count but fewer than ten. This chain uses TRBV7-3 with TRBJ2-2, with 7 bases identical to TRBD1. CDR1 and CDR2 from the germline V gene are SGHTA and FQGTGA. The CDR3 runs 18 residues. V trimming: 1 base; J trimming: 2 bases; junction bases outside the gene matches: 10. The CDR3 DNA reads TGTGCCAGCAGCTTAATCGCCGTGAGACAGGGTAACACCGGGGAGCTGTTTTTT. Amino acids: CASSLIAVRQGNTGELFF.

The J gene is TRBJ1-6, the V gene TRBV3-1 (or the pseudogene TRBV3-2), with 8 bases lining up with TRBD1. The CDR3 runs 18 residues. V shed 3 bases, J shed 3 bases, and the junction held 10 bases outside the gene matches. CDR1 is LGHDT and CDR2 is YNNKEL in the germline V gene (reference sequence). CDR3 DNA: TGTGCCAGCAGCCATGAAAAATCCGGGACAGGCTATAATTCACCCCTCCACTTT. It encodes CASSHEKSGTGYNSPLHF.

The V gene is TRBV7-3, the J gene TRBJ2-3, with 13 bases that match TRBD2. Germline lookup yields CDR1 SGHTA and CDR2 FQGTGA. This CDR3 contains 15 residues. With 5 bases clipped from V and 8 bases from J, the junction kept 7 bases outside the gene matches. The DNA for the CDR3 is TGTGCCAGCAGCAAACTAGCGGGAGGGCAGGCTACGCAGTATTTT. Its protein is CASSKLAGGQATQYF.

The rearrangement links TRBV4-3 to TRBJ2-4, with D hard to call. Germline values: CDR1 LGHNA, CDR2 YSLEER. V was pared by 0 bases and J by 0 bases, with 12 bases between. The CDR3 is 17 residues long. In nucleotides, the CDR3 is TGCGCCAGCAGCCAAGATTGGCCGCAGTTAGCCAAAAACATTCAGTACTTC. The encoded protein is CASSQDWPQLAKNIQYF.

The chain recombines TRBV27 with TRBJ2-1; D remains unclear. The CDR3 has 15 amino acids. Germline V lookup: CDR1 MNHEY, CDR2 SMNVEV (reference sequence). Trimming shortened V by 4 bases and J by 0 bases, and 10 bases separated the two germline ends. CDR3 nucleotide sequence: TGTGCCAGCAGTTCCCGAGGAGACTCCTACAATGAGCAGTTCTTC. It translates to CASSSRGDSYNEQFF.

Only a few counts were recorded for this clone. CDR3 region: CASSWTLEVGSPLHF. The CDR3 DNA is TGTGCCAGCAGCTGGACCTTGGAGGTCGGTTCACCCCTCCACTTT. V is TRBV7-9 and J is TRBJ1-6; D remains ambiguous. The CDR3 sequence is 15 residues long. Trimming left V 4 bases short and J 9 bases short, with 16 bases between. The germline CDR1 and CDR2 sequences are SEHNR and FQNEAQ (reference sequence).

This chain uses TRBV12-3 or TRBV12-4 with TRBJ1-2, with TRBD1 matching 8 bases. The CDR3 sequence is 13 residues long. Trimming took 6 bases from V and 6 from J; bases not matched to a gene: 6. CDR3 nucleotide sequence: TGTGCCAGCAGGGGGACAGGTTCGGATGGCTACACCTTC. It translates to CASRGTGSDGYTF.

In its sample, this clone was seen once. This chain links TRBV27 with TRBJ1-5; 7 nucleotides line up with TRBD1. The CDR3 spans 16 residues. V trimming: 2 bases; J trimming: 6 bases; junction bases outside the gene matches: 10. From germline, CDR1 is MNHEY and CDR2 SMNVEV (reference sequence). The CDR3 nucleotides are TGTGCCAGCAGTTTACGGACAGGTGGGTCGTCTCAGCCCCAGCATTTT. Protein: CASSLRTGGSSQPQHF.